This passage covers 2 T cell receptor beta chains from one sample sequenced in a study of T-cell memory formation after mild COVID-19. TCRdb used MiXCR to reprocess the 5' RACE reads, holding one entry per CDR3 protein. The repertoire holds about 160,000 distinct CDR3 sequences, with 25% to 40% as singletons. The sample consisted of PBMCs or a T cell subset sorted from them (not recorded which). The receptors come from an adult woman who had mild COVID-19 (a few samples of this study predate the infection). Cell type and time point are not known.

The chain recombines TRBV7-9 with TRBJ2-7; unclear D gene. The CDR3 length is 13 residues. Germline CDR1 and CDR2: SEHNR and FQNEAQ (reference sequence). The germline V and J ends were trimmed by 5 bases and 1 base, with 9 bases remaining between them. This CDR3 reads CASSGRVSYEQYF. The CDR3 DNA is TGTGCCAGCAGCGGAAGAGTTTCCTACGAGCAGTACTTC. Full variable domain (rest looked up from reference TRBV7-9 and TRBJ2-7): DTGVSQNPRHKITKRGQNVTFRCDPISEHNRLYWYRQTLGQGPEFLTYFQNEAQLEKSRLLSDRFSAERPKGSFSTLEIQRTEQGDSAMYLCASSGRVSYEQYFGPGTRLTVT.

The rearrangement links TRBV29-1 to TRBJ1-1; 9 nucleotides agree with TRBD1. Germline V gives CDR1 SQVTM, CDR2 ANQGSEA. This CDR3 has 14 residues. V trimming: 0 bases; J trimming: 5 bases; junction bases outside the gene matches: 4. The CDR3 loop is CSVEDHRGRTEAFF. The CDR3 nucleotides read TGCAGCGTTGAAGATCACAGGGGGCGAACTGAAGCTTTCTTT.